Sequencing of this T cell receptor beta chain was carried out in a study of graft-versus-host responses after intestinal transplantation. Study context: Transplants were multivisceral, liver-intestinal, or isolated intestinal.

CDR3 size: 14 residues. V shed 0 bases and J shed 6 bases, with 12 bases lying between them. Germline V CDR1 and CDR2: GTSNPN, SVGIG (reference sequence). To note about this clone: Antigen: not known.

Using immunoSEQ multiplex PCR, the repertoire was profiled, and TCRdb retains in-frame clones only, with some absent. The profile shows 39,000 or so clones, more than 85% of them singletons. The specimen comprised unstimulated CD8+ T cells sorted from spleen or lymph node cells, sampled before transplant. This TCR was recovered from a human donor who was the organ donor for an intestinal transplant. J is TRBJ2-4 and V is TRBV30; possible D gene TRBD1, 6 bases. CDR3 in DNA: TGTGCCTGGAGTGTAAGGACAGTAGGAAACATTCAGTACTTC. As protein: CAWSVRTVGNIQYF.